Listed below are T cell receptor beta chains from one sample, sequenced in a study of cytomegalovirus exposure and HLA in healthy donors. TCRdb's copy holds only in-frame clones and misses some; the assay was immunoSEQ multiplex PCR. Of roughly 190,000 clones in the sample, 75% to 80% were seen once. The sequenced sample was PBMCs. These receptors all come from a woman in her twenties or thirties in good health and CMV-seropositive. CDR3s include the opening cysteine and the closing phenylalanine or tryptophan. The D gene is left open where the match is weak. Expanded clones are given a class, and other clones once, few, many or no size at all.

DNA: TGTGCCAGCAGCTTAGAGCAGGGAGGGGCCCAGCATTTT
CDR3: CASSLEQGGAQHF
J: TRBJ1-5
V: TRBV11-3
D: .
size: .

DNA: TGTGCCACCAGCAGAACTAGGGGCAGGGGCGCCTTAACAGATCAGCCCCAGCATTTT
CDR3: CATSRTRGRGALTDQPQHF
J: TRBJ1-5
V: TRBV15
D: .
size: .

DNA: TGTGCCAGCAGTTACTCGGCCAGGGGGACATACGAGCAGTACTTC
CDR3: CASSYSARGTYEQYF
J: TRBJ2-7
V: TRBV6-5
D: TRBD1
size: .

DNA: TGTGCCTGGAGCGCTTCGGGGACTAGTGATAATCGTGAGCAGTTCTTC
CDR3: CAWSASGTSDNREQFF
J: TRBJ2-1
V: TRBV30
D: TRBD2
size: .

DNA: TGTGCCACCATAAGGACAGGGGGCTTTCAGCCCCAGCATTTT
CDR3: CATIRTGGFQPQHF
J: TRBJ1-5
V: TRBV28
D: TRBD1
size: .

DNA: TGTGCCAGCAGTCCCACTAGCGGGAGGACCAATGAGCAGTTCTTC
CDR3: CASSPTSGRTNEQFF
J: TRBJ2-1
V: TRBV27
D: TRBD2
size: .

DNA: TGTGCCAGCTCACCGTCGCCAGGGGCCCATGGCTACACCTTC
CDR3: CASSPSPGAHGYTF
J: TRBJ1-2
V: TRBV18
D: .
size: .

DNA: TGTGCCAGCAGAACAGGGGGTAACACTGAAGCTTTCTTT
CDR3: CASRTGGNTEAFF
J: TRBJ1-1
V: TRBV28
D: TRBD1
size: .

DNA: TGCGCCAGCAGCCCCGGGACAGGGGGAAGTCGGACTGAAGCTTTCTTT
CDR3: CASSPGTGGSRTEAFF
J: TRBJ1-1
V: TRBV5-1
D: TRBD1
size: few

DNA: TGTGCCACCAGCCCCGGGGATAACTATGGCTACACCTTC
CDR3: CATSPGDNYGYTF
J: TRBJ1-2
V: TRBV15
D: .
size: .

DNA: TGTGCCAGCAGTGAAGCGGGGGGGAGGCCCGGGGAGCTGTTTTTT
CDR3: CASSEAGGRPGELFF
J: TRBJ2-2
V: TRBV28
D: TRBD2
size: .

DNA: TGTGCCAGCAGCGAGACTAGCGGGAGATTGGAGACCCAGTACTTC
CDR3: CASSETSGRLETQYF
J: TRBJ2-5
V: TRBV2
D: TRBD2
size: .

DNA: TGTGCCAGCAGAGCAAACAGGGGTGATAATTCACCCCTCCACTTT
CDR3: CASRANRGDNSPLHF
J: TRBJ1-6
V: TRBV6-5
D: TRBD1
size: .

DNA: TGTGCCAGCAGCTTATCAACAGGGAACACTGAAGCTTTCTTT
CDR3: CASSLSTGNTEAFF
J: TRBJ1-1
V: TRBV11-2
D: .
size: few

DNA: TGTGCCAGCAAAGGGGGGGAGTGGCGTGTCTTC
CDR3: CASKGGEWRVF
J: TRBJ2-1
V: TRBV18
D: .
size: .

DNA: TGTGCCAGCAGTCCCGGGACTCCAGTACAAAAACTGTTTTTT
CDR3: CASSPGTPVQKLFF
J: TRBJ1-4
V: TRBV27
D: .
size: few

DNA: TGTGCCAGCAGCCAGGGACAGGGAGGAAACACCATATATTTT
CDR3: CASSQGQGGNTIYF
J: TRBJ1-3
V: TRBV27
D: TRBD1
size: .

DNA: TGTGCCAGCAGCAAAGACAGGGATTTGAGCTACGAGCAGTACTTC
CDR3: CASSKDRDLSYEQYF
J: TRBJ2-7
V: TRBV21-1
D: .
size: few

DNA: TGTGCCAGCAGCTCCGGACAGGGGGGATACTATGGCTACACCTTC
CDR3: CASSSGQGGYYGYTF
J: TRBJ1-2
V: TRBV7-8
D: TRBD1
size: .

DNA: TGTGCCATCATGGAGACAGGGTACAGCTACACCTTC
CDR3: CAIMETGYSYTF
J: TRBJ1-2
V: TRBV10-3
D: TRBD1
size: few

DNA: TGTGCCAGTACCCGGACAGGGTCCTACGAGCAGTACTTC
CDR3: CASTRTGSYEQYF
J: TRBJ2-7
V: TRBV19
D: TRBD1
size: .

DNA: TGTGCCAGCAGCGTAGGAGGGCGCCCAAACACCGGGGAGCTGTTTTTT
CDR3: CASSVGGRPNTGELFF
J: TRBJ2-2
V: TRBV9
D: .
size: .

DNA: TGTGCCAGCAGCCTGGAGGCTGGGGCCAACGTCCTGACTTTC
CDR3: CASSLEAGANVLTF
J: TRBJ2-6
V: TRBV16
D: .
size: few

DNA: TGTGCCAGCAGTTCCCCCCTAGCGGGAGGGGCAGATACGCAGTATTTT
CDR3: CASSSPLAGGADTQYF
J: TRBJ2-3
V: TRBV28
D: TRBD2
size: .

DNA: TGTGCCAGCAGGGCCGCCGGGACAGGCCACGAGCAGTACTTC
CDR3: CASRAAGTGHEQYF
J: TRBJ2-7
V: TRBV11-2
D: TRBD1
size: .

DNA: TGTGCCTCAGCAGGTAGCACTGAAGCTTTCTTT
CDR3: CASAGSTEAFF
J: TRBJ1-1
V: TRBV6-5
D: .
size: once

DNA: TGTGCCAGCAGCCATGAGGCAGATACGCAGTATTTT
CDR3: CASSHEADTQYF
J: TRBJ2-3
V: TRBV11-2
D: .
size: .

DNA: TGTGCCAGCAGCTTGGGTGGGCAGGGTCCCTACGAGCAGTACTTC
CDR3: CASSLGGQGPYEQYF
J: TRBJ2-7
V: TRBV11-2
D: .
size: .

DNA: TGTGCCAGCAGTGAACTTCCCGGGAGGAGAGCCTACGAGCAGTACTTC
CDR3: CASSELPGRRAYEQYF
J: TRBJ2-7
V: TRBV2
D: TRBD2
size: .

DNA: TGTGCCAGCAGCCGGACAGGGGGGGATCAGCCCCAGCATTTT
CDR3: CASSRTGGDQPQHF
J: TRBJ1-5
V: TRBV6-6
D: TRBD1
size: .

DNA: TGTGCCTGGAGTCCGGGTAGCGGGAGGTACCAAGAGACCCAGTACTTC
CDR3: CAWSPGSGRYQETQYF
J: TRBJ2-5
V: TRBV30
D: TRBD2
size: .

DNA: TGCGCCAGCAGCCAAGAGGCGGGAGCCGGGGATACGCAGTATTTT
CDR3: CASSQEAGAGDTQYF
J: TRBJ2-3
V: TRBV4-3
D: TRBD2
size: .

DNA: TGTGCCAGCAGCTTATCAGGCAACATTCAGTACTTC
CDR3: CASSLSGNIQYF
J: TRBJ2-4
V: TRBV11-2
D: .
size: once

DNA: TGTGCCAGCAGTGAATACACTAGCGGGGCCTACACCGGGGAGCTGTTTTTT
CDR3: CASSEYTSGAYTGELFF
J: TRBJ2-2
V: TRBV25-1
D: TRBD2
size: .

DNA: TGTGCCAGCAGCTCCAGCGGGAGCACAGATACGCAGTATTTT
CDR3: CASSSSGSTDTQYF
J: TRBJ2-3
V: TRBV7-6
D: .
size: .

DNA: TGTGCCAGCAGTTTAGGGCCGGGACAGGGGCACACTGAAGCTTTCTTT
CDR3: CASSLGPGQGHTEAFF
J: TRBJ1-1
V: TRBV28
D: TRBD1
size: .

DNA: TGTGCCAGCAGCGCCGGGGGGAATGAGCAGTTCTTC
CDR3: CASSAGGNEQFF
J: TRBJ2-1
V: TRBV9
D: TRBD2
size: once